This entry describes one T cell receptor beta chain. Its antigen is undetermined. This sample stems from a study of cytomegalovirus exposure and HLA in healthy donors. The study, taken as a whole, reports: The analysis excluded some indistinguishable V segments, including TRBV6-2 and TRBV6-3. In a later analysis, approximately 18,000 TCR beta sequences were associated with HLA alleles at 0.05 false discovery rate.

Trimming cost V 0 bases and J 8 bases; bases outside gene matches: 6. This CDR3 is 15 amino acids long. Per the germline V gene, CDR1 is WSHSY and CDR2 is SAAADI. This PCR relied on a set of 60 Vbeta primers and 13 Jbeta primers. Clones were read by immunoSEQ multiplex PCR, and TCRdb kept only the in-frame ones, dropping some. The sample yields 200,000 to 300,000 clones, about 83% seen once. V usage is TRBV10-2 and J usage is TRBJ2-3, with 9 nucleotides matching TRBD2. This sequence originates from a woman aged 40 to 50 in good health and CMV-seropositive. The sequenced sample consisted of PBMCs. CDR3 in DNA: TGCGCCAGCAGTGAGTCTACTAGCGGGTCTCGTACGCAGTATTTT. Translation: CASSESTSGSRTQYF.